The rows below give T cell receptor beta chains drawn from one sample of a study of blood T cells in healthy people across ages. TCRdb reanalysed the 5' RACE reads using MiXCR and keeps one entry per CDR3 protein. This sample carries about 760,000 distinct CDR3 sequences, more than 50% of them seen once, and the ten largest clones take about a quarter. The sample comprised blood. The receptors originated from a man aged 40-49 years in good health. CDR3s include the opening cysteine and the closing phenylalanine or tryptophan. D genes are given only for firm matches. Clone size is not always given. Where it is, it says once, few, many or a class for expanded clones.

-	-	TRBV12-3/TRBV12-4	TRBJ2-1	CASSVTNSYNKQFF	TGTGCCAGCAGTGTGACGAACTCCTACAATAAGCAGTTCTTC
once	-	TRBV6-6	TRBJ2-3	CANSYSTGSSTDTQYF	TGTGCCAACAGTTACTCTACCGGATCTAGCACAGATACGCAGTATTTT
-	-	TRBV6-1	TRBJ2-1	CASSFQTRGNEQFF	TGTGCCAGCAGTTTCCAGACAAGGGGAAATGAGCAGTTCTTC
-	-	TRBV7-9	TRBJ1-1	CASSLVGPRNTEAFF	TGTGCCAGCAGCTTAGTGGGCCCTCGGAACACTGAAGCTTTCTTT
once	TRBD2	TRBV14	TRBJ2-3	CASSQVRLAGGDTQYF	TGTGCCAGCAGCCAAGTTAGGCTAGCGGGAGGAGATACGCAGTATTTT
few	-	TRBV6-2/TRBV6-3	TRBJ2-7	CASSTFTRGLRGEQYF	TGTGCCAGCAGCACCTTTACAAGGGGCCTTCGAGGCGAGCAGTACTTC
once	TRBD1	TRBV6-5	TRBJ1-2	CASYRDSNYGYTF	TGTGCCAGTTACCGGGACAGTAACTATGGCTACACCTTC
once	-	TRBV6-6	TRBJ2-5	CASRDTGRVQETQYF	TGTGCCAGCCGAGACACGGGAAGGGTCCAAGAGACCCAGTACTTC
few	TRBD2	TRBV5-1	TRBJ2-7	CASSLGGSGGPSSYEQYF	TGCGCCAGCAGCTTGGGGGGTAGCGGGGGTCCAAGCTCCTACGAGCAGTACTTC
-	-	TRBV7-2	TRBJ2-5	CASSLGGGRETQYF	TGTGCCAGCAGCTTAGGTGGGGGGCGGGAGACCCAGTACTTC
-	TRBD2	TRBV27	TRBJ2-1	CASSYRGLAGYNEQFF	TGTGCCAGCAGTTACCGCGGACTAGCGGGATACAATGAGCAGTTCTTC
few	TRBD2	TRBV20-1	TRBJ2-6	CSARDRGGAGANVLTF	TGCAGTGCTAGAGATCGGGGGGGTGCCGGGGCCAACGTCCTGACTTTC
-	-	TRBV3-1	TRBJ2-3	CASSQGPATGTDTQYF	TGTGCCAGCAGCCAAGGTCCGGCGACCGGCACAGATACGCAGTATTTT
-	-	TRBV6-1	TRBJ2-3	CAIIHPLTDTQYF	TGTGCCATCATCCACCCCCTCACAGATACGCAGTATTTT
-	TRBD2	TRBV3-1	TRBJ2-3	CASSHPRLAGALRVTDTQYF	TGTGCCAGCAGCCATCCCAGACTAGCGGGGGCCCTCCGGGTAACAGATACGCAGTATTTT
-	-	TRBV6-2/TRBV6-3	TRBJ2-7	CASSYSKVAYEQYF	TGTGCCAGCAGTTACTCGAAAGTAGCCTACGAGCAGTACTTC
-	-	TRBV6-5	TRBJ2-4	CASSLGSSGSIQYF	TGTGCCAGCAGTCTTGGATCTTCTGGGAGCATTCAGTACTTC
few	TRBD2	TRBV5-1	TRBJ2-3	CASSLYPLREGTDTQYF	TGCGCCAGCAGCTTGTATCCCTTACGGGAGGGCACAGATACGCAGTATTTT
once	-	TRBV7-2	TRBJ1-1	CASSVKRGPDTEAFF	TGTGCCAGCAGCGTTAAAAGGGGCCCGGACACTGAAGCTTTCTTT
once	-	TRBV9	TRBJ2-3	CASNGGYSTDTQYF	TGTGCCAGCAACGGTGGGTATAGCACAGATACGCAGTATTTT
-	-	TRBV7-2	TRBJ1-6	CASSSTFYNSPLHF	TGTGCCAGCAGCTCGACATTTTATAATTCACCCCTCCACTTT
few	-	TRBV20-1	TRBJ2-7	CSARGLSQSSYEQYF	TGCAGTGCTAGAGGCCTCTCCCAGAGCTCCTACGAGCAGTACTTC
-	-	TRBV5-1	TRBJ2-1	CASSLLGPTYEQFF	TGCGCCAGCAGCTTACTTGGACCAACCTACGAGCAGTTCTTC
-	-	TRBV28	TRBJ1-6	CASSPTPTYNSPLHF	TGTGCCAGCAGCCCAACGCCAACCTATAATTCACCCCTCCACTTT
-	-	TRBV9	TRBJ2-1	CASSPEAFSYNEQFF	TGTGCCAGCAGCCCCGAGGCTTTCTCCTACAATGAGCAGTTCTTC
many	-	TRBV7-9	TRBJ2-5	CATNSDHQETQYF	TGTGCCACCAACTCGGATCACCAAGAGACCCAGTACTTC
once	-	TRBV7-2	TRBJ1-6	CASSFGGSSYNSPLHF	TGTGCCAGCAGCTTCGGGGGAAGCTCCTATAATTCACCCCTCCACTTT
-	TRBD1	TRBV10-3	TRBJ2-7	CAILRTGGPYEQYF	TGTGCCATCCTACGGACAGGGGGCCCGTACGAGCAGTACTTC
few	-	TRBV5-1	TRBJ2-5	CATPEETQYF	TGCGCCACCCCGGAGGAGACCCAGTACTTC
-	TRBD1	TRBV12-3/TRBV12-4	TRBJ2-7	CASSFGQGLYEQYF	TGTGCCAGCAGTTTCGGACAGGGGCTCTACGAGCAGTACTTC
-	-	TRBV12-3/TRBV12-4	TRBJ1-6	CASSLTADNSPLHF	TGTGCCAGCAGTTTAACGGCAGATAATTCACCCCTCCACTTT
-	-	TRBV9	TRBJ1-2	CASSVSLGGGGYTF	TGTGCCAGCAGCGTAAGCCTAGGAGGAGGGGGCTACACCTTC